This TCR beta chain was observed in a study of chemoradiotherapy in HPV16-positive cancers. About the study: A couple of HPV16-positive patients' cells yielded candidate HPV-specific clones and common motifs.

This clone was seen only a few times. Profiled with immunoSEQ multiplex PCR; TCRdb holds only in-frame clones, not every one. This sample has over 35,000 clones, with more than 75% found just once. This receptor was taken from a human donor with HPV-associated anogenital cancer. Sample: blood, taken from a patient who underwent chemoradiotherapy.

The CDR3 nucleotides read TGTGCCAGCAGCGCTAGAGACTCCACTGAAGCTTTCTTT. Its protein is CASSARDSTEAFF. J is TRBJ1-1 and V is TRBV9; D remains ambiguous. Germline V gene data show CDR1 as SGDLS and CDR2 as YYNGEE. The V gene lost 3 bases and the J gene lost 4 bases, with 10 bases spanning the gap. This CDR3 is 13 amino acids long.